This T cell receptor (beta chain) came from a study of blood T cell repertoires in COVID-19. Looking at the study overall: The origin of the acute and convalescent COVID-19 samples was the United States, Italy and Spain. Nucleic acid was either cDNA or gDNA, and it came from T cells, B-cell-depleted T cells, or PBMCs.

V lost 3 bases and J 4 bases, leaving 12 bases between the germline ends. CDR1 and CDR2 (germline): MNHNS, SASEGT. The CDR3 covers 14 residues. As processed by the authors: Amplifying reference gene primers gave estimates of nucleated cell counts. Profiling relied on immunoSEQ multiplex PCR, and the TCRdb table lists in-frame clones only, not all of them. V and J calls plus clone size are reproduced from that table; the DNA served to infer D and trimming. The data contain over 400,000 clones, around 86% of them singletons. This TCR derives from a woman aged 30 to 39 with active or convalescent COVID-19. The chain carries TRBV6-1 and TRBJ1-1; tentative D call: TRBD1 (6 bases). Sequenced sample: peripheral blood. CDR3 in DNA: TGTGCCAGCAGTGAGGTTTTAGGGGGCACTGAAGCTTTCTTT. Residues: CASSEVLGGTEAFF.